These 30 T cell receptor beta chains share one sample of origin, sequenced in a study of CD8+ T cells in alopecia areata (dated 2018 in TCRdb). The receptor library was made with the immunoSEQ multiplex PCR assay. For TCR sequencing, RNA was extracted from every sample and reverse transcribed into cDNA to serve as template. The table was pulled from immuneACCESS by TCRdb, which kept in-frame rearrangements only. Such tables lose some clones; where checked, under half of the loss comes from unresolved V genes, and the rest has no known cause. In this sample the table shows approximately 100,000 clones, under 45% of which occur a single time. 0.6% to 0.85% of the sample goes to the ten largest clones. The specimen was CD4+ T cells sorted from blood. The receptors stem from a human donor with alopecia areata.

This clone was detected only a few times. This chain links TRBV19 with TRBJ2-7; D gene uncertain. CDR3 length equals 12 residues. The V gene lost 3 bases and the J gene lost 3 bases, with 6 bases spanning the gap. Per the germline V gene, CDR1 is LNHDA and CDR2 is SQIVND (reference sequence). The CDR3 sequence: CASSIGSYEQYF. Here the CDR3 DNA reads TGTGCCAGTAGTATTGGAAGCTACGAGCAGTACTTC.

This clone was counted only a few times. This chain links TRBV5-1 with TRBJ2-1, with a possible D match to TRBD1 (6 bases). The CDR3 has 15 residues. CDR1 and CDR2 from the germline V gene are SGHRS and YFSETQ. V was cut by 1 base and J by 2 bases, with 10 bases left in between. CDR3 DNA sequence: TGCGCCAGCAGCTTGACGACAGGACCCTACAATGAGCAGTTCTTC. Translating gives CASSLTTGPYNEQFF.

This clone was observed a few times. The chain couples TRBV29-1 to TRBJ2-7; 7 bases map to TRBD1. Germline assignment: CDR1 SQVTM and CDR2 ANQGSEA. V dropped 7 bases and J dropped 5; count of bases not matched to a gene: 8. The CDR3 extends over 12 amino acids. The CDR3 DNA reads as TGCAGCGCGACGACAGGGAATGACGAGCAGTACTTC. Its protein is CSATTGNDEQYF.

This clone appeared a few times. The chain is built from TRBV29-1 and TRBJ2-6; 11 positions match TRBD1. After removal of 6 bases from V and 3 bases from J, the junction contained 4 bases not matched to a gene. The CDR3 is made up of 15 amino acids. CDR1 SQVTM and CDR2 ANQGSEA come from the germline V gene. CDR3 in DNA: TGCAGCGTCGCGGACAGGGGGCTTGGGGCCAACGTCCTGACTTTC. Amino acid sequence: CSVADRGLGANVLTF.

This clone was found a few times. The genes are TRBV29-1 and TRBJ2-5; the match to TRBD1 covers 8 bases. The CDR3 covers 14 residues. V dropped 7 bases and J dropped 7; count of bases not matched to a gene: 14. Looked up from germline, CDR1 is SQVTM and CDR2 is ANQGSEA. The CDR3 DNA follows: TGCAGCGCGCCCTTCCAGGGGGCAAGTGGGACCCAGTACTTC. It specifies CSAPFQGASGTQYF.

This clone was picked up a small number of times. DNA of the CDR3: TGTGCCAGCAGTACATCCGGGACAGCTTCGGCGAGTACGCAGTATTTT. It is translated as CASSTSGTASASTQYF. The genes are TRBV28 and TRBJ2-3; TRBD1 agrees at 7 bases. This CDR3 is 16 amino acids long. CDR1 is MDHEN and CDR2 is SYDVKM in the germline V gene. The trim removed 5 bases at V and 8 bases at J, leaving 16 bases unmatched.

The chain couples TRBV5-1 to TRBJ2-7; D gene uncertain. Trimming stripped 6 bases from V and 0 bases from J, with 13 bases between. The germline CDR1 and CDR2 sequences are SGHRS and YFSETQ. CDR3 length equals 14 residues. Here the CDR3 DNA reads TGCGCCAGCAATGGGGTCGATAGCTCCTACGAGCAGTACTTC. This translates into CASNGVDSSYEQYF.

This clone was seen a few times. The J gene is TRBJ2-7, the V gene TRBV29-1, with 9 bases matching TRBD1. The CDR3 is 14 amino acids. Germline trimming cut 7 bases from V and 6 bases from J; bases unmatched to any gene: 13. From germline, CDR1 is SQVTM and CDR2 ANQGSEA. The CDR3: CSARGQGGVGEQYF. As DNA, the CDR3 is TGCAGCGCGAGGGGACAGGGTGGAGTTGGCGAGCAGTACTTC.

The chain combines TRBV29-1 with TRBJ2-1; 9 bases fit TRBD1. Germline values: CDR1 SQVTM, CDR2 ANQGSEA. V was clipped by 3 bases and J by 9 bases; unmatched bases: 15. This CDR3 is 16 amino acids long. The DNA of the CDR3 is TGCAGCGTTGACTTGGGACAGGGTATTTTGATGGGTGAGCAGTTCTTC. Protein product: CSVDLGQGILMGEQFF.

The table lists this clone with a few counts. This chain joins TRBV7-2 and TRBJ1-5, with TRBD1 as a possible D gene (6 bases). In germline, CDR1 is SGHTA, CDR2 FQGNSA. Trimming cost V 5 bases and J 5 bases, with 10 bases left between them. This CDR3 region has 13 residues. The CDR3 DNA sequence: TGTGCCAGCAGCCGACAGGCCGATCAGCCCCAGCATTTT. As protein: CASSRQADQPQHF.

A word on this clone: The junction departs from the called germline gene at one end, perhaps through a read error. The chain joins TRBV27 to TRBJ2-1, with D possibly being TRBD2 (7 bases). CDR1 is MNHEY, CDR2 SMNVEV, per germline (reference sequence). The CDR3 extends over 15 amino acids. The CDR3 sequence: CASCFRAGEGNEQFF. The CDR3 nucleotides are TGTGCCAGCTGTTTCCGGGCAGGGGAGGGCAATGAGCAGTTCTTC.

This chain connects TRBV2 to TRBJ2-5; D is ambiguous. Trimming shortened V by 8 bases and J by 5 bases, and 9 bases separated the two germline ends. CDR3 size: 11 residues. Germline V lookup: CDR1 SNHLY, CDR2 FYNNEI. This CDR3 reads CASGPRETQYF. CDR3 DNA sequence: TGTGCCAGCGGACCGAGGGAGACCCAGTACTTC.

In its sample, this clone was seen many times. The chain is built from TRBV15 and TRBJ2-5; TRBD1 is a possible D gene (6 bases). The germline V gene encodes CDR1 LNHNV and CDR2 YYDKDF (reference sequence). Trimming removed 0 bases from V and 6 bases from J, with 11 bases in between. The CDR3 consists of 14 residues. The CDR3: CATSRDTGIKTQYF. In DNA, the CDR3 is TGTGCCACCAGCAGAGATACAGGGATCAAGACCCAGTACTTC.

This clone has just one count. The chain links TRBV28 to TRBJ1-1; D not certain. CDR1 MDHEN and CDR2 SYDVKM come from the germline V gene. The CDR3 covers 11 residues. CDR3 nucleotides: TGTGTGGCCGAAATGAACACTGAAGCTTTCTTT. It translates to CVAEMNTEAFF.

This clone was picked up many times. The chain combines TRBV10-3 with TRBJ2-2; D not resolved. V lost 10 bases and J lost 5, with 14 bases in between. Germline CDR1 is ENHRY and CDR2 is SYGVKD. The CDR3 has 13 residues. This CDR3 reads CATKHQGTGELFF. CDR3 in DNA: TGTGCCACCAAGCACCAAGGGACCGGGGAGCTGTTTTTT.

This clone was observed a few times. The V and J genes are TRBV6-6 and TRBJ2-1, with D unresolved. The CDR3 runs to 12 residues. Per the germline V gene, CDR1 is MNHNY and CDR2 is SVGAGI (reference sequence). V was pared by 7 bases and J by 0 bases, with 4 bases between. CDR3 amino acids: CASTISYNEQFF. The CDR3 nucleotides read TGTGCCAGCACGATCTCCTACAATGAGCAGTTCTTC.

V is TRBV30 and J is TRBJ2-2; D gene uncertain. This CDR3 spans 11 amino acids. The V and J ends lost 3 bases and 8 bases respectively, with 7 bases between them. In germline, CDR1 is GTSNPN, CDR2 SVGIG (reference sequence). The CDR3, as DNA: TGTGCCTGGAGGCTGGCGGGGGAGCTGTTTTTT. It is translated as CAWRLAGELFF.

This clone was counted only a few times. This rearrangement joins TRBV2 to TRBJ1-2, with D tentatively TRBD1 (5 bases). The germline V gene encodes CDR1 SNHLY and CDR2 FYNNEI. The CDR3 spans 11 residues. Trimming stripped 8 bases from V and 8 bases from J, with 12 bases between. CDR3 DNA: TGTGCCAGCCAGGGTTCCGTCGGCTACACCTTC. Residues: CASQGSVGYTF.

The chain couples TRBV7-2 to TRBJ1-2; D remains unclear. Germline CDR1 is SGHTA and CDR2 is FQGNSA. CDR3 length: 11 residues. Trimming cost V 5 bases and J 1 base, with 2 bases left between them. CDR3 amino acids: CASSHNYGYTF. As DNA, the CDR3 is TGTGCCAGCAGCCATAACTATGGCTACACCTTC.

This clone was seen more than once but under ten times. CDR3 nucleotides: TGTGCCTGGAGTGTAGGACAGGATCAGCCCCAGCATTTT. Translating it yields CAWSVGQDQPQHF. The gene calls are TRBV30 and TRBJ1-5; 7 bases fit TRBD1. With V trimmed by 0 bases and J by 5 bases, 1 base remained unmatched. In germline, CDR1 is GTSNPN, CDR2 SVGIG (reference sequence). This CDR3 has 13 amino acids.

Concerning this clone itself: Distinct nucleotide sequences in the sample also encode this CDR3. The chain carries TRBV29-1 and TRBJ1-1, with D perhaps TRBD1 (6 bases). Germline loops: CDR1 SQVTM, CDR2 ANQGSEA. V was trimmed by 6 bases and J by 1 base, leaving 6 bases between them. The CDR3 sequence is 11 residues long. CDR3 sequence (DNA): TGCAGCGTCAGGGGGAACACTGAAGCTTTCTTT. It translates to CSVRGNTEAFF.

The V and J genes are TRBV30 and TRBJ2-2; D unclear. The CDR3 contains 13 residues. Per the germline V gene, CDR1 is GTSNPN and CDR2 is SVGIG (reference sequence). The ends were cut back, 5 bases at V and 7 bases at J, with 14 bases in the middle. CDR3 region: CAWEVQLDGELFF. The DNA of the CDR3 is TGTGCCTGGGAGGTGCAGCTCGACGGGGAGCTGTTTTTT.

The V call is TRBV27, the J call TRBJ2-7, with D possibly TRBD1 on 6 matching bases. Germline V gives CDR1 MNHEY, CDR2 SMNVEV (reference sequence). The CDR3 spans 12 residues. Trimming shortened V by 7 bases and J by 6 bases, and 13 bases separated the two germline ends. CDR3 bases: TGTGCCAGCACAGGGGTACAGGGCGAGCAGTACTTC. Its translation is CASTGVQGEQYF.

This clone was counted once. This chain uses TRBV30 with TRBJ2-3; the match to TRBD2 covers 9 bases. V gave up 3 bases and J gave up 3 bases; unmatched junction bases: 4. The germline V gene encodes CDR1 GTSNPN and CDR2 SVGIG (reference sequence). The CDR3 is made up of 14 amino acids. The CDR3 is CAWRSAGGTDTQYF. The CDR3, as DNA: TGTGCCTGGAGATCAGCGGGAGGAACAGATACGCAGTATTTT.

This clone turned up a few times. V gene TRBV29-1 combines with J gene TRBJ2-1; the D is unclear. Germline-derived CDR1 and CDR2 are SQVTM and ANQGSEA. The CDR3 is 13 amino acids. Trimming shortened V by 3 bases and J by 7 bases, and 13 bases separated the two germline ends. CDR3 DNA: TGCAGCGTTGATCTACGGGTCGTTAATGAGCAGTTCTTC. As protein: CSVDLRVVNEQFF.

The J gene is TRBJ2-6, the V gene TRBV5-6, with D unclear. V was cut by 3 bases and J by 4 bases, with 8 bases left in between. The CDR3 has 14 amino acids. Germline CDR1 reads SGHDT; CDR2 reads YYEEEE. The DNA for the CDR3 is TGTGCCAGCAGCTCGGTTCGCGGGGCCAACGTCCTGACTTTC. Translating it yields CASSSVRGANVLTF.

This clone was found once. The CDR3 region has the DNA TGTGCCAGCAGTAACGACAGGGGCGAGACCCAGTACTTC. Its protein product is CASSNDRGETQYF. The chain carries TRBV6-5 and TRBJ2-5; 8 bases are a match to TRBD1. Unmatched junction bases numbered 4, after V lost 5 bases and J lost 5 bases. The CDR3 has 13 residues. CDR1 MNHEY and CDR2 SVGAGI come from the germline V gene.

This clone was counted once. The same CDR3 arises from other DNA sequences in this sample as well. The CDR3 is CASSLEAETQYF. The DNA of the CDR3 is TGCGCCAGCAGCTTGGAGGCGGAGACCCAGTACTTC. The rearrangement links TRBV5-1 to TRBJ2-5; no definite D call. Trimming cost V 0 bases and J 5 bases, with 5 bases left between them. The CDR3 is 12 amino acids. Looked up from germline, CDR1 is SGHRS and CDR2 is YFSETQ.

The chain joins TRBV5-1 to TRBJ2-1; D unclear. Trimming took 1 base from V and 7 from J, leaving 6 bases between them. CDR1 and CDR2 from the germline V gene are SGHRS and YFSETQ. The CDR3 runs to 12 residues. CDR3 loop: CASSLFSNEQFF. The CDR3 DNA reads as TGCGCCAGCAGCTTGTTCTCAAATGAGCAGTTCTTC.

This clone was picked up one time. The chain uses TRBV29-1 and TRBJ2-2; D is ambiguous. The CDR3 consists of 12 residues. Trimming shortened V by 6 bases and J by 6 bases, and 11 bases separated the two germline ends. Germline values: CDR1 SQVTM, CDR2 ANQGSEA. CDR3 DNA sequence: TGCAGCGTGCTTCCGAGCGCCGGGGAGCTGTTTTTT. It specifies CSVLPSAGELFF.